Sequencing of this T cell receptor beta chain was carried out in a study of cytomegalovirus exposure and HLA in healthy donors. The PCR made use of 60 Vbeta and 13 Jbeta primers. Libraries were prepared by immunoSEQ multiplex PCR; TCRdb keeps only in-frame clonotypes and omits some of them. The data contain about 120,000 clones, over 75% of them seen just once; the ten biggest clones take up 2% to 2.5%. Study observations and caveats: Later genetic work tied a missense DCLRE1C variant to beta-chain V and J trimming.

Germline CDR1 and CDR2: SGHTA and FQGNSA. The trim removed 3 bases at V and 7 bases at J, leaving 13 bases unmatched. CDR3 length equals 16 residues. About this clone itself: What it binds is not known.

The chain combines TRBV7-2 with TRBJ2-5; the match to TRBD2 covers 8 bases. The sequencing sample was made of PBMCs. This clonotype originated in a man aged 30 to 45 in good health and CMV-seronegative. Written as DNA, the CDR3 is TGTGCCAGCAGCTTGCGAGCGGGGGCCTTAAGCAGGACCCAGTACTTC. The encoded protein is CASSLRAGALSRTQYF. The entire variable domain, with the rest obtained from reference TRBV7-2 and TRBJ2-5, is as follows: GAGVSQSPSNKVTEKGKDVELRCDPISGHTALYWYRQSLGQGLEFLIYFQGNSAPDKSGLPSDRFSAERTGGSVSTLTIQRTQQEDSAVYLCASSLRAGALSRTQYFGPGTRLLVL.